These 7 T cell receptor beta chains were sequenced from one sample in a study of blood T cell repertoires in COVID-19. The data were produced by immunoSEQ multiplex PCR, yet TCRdb's version contains in-frame clones alone and is incomplete. This repertoire shows about 360,000 clones, about 86% found once; its top ten account for around 7.4%. The sequenced sample was peripheral blood. These receptors came from a woman aged 55-69 years with COVID-19, enrolled during active disease.

The gene calls are TRBV4-2 and TRBJ2-5; 7 nucleotides align to TRBD1. CDR1 is LGHNA, CDR2 YNFKEQ, per germline. The CDR3 is made up of 15 amino acids. V trimming: 1 base; J trimming: 2 bases; junction bases outside the gene matches: 4. The CDR3 DNA sequence: TGTGCCAGCAGCCAAGTTGGGACAGAGCAAGAGACCCAGTACTTC. It specifies CASSQVGTEQETQYF.

The CDR3 sequence: CASSEGRGTDSYEQYF. The CDR3 region has the DNA TGTGCCAGCAGTGAAGGGAGGGGGACAGACTCCTACGAGCAGTACTTC. V gene TRBV2 combines with J gene TRBJ2-7; D is possibly TRBD1 (7 bases). V was pared by 1 base and J by 0 bases, with 13 bases between. The CDR3 sequence is 16 residues long. Germline CDR1 reads SNHLY; CDR2 reads FYNNEI.

The rearrangement joins TRBV25-1 to TRBJ1-2; D might be TRBD1 (5 bases). V was shortened by 6 bases and J by 0 bases, with 8 bases between the two germline ends. There are 13 residues in the CDR3. Germline loops: CDR1 MGHDK, CDR2 SYGVNS. CDR3 loop: CASRETANYGYTF. The CDR3 DNA sequence: TGTGCCAGCAGAGAGACAGCTAACTATGGCTACACCTTC.

DNA for the CDR3: TGTGCCAGCAGCTTCGTAACAGGGAACACTGAAGCTTTCTTT. Translated, it gives CASSFVTGNTEAFF. This chain connects TRBV13 to TRBJ1-1; possible D gene TRBD1, 5 bases. The CDR3 contains 14 residues. V was pared by 3 bases and J by 1 base, with 9 bases between. From germline, CDR1 is PRHDT and CDR2 FYEKMQ (reference sequence).

The rearrangement links TRBV16 to TRBJ2-2; D ambiguous. Germline V CDR1 and CDR2: KGHSY, FQNENV. The CDR3 runs 14 residues. Trimming shortened V by 4 bases and J by 3 bases, and 9 bases separated the two germline ends. The CDR3 region is CASSPSDYTGELFF. DNA for the CDR3: TGTGCCAGCAGCCCGTCAGACTACACCGGGGAGCTGTTTTTT.

The rearrangement links TRBV4-3 to TRBJ2-7; 9 nucleotides match TRBD2. Germline trimming cut 3 bases from V and 4 bases from J; bases unmatched to any gene: 7. The germline V gene has CDR1 LGHNA and CDR2 YSLEER. This CDR3 region has 15 residues. CDR3 sequence: CASSHGRGGLYEQYF. CDR3 nucleotides: TGCGCCAGCAGCCATGGGCGGGGGGGCTTGTACGAGCAGTACTTC.

V and J are TRBV12-5 and TRBJ2-3, with unresolved D. The CDR3 sequence is 13 residues long. V was clipped by 6 bases and J by 6 bases, with 13 bases between them. Germline CDR1 and CDR2: LGHNT and FRNRAP. CDR3 in DNA: TGTGCTAGTGGCCGAGAGGCATCGGATACGCAGTATTTT. Translation gives CASGREASDTQYF.